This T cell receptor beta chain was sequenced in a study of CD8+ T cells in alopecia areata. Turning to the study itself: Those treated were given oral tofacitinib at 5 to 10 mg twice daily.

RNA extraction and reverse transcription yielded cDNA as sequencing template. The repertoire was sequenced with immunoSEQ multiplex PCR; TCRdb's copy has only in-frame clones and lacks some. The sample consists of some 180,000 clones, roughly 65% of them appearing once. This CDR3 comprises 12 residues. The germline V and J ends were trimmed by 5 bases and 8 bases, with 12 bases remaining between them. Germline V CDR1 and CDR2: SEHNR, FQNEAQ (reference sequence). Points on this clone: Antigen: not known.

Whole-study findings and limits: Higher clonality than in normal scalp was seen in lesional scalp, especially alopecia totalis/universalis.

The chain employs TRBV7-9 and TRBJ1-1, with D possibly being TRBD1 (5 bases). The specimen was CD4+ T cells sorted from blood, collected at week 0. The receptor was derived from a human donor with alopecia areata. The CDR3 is CASSAGVEEAFF. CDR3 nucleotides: TGTGCCAGCAGCGCGGGGGTAGAGGAAGCTTTCTTT.